The 13 T cell receptor beta chains given below trace back to one sample, sequenced in a study of cytomegalovirus exposure and HLA in healthy donors (dated by TCRdb to 2017 to 2019). The library was produced with the immunoSEQ multiplex PCR assay. For the multiplex PCR, a mixture combining 60 forward primers for TCR Vbeta segments and 13 reverse primers for TCR Jbeta segments was used. TCRdb took over this immuneACCESS table, retaining in-frame rearrangements with V and J assigned. Such tables are incomplete; in checked studies, under half of the missing clones stem from an unresolved V gene, and the remainder is unexplained. The sample table holds approximately 250,000 clones, of which about 85% were seen once. The ten largest clones take up around 0.23% of the sample. Material: PBMCs. These receptors all come from a girl aged 2 to 9 in good health and CMV-seronegative.

The chain has TRBV21-1 and TRBJ2-1; the DNA was not compared with TRBD1, the D call given in the table. TRBV21-1 is recorded as a pseudogene. The CDR3 sequence is 22 residues long. The CDR3: CASSKRLGLDSGKLSSYNEQFF. DNA of the CDR3: TGTGCCAGCAGCAAAAGGCTGGGATTAGACAGTGGAAAACTGAGCTCCTACAATGAGCAGTTCTTC.

The chain has TRBV27 and TRBJ2-3; 11 bases align to TRBD2. V dropped 3 bases and J dropped 8; count of bases not matched to a gene: 10. The CDR3 extends over 16 amino acids. Germline V lookup: CDR1 MNHEY, CDR2 SMNVEV (reference sequence). The CDR3 coding sequence is TGTGCCAGCAGTTTTCCCCTAGCGGGAGGTACCGGTACGCAGTATTTT. It translates to CASSFPLAGGTGTQYF.

CDR3 sequence reads: CASSISGTDYGYTF. The CDR3 DNA reads TGTGCCAGTAGTATCTCCGGGACAGACTATGGCTACACCTTC. The genes are TRBV19 and TRBJ1-2; 7 positions agree with TRBD1. The junction had 4 bases not matched to a gene; V was cut back by 3 bases and J by 3 bases. From germline, CDR1 is LNHDA and CDR2 SQIVND (reference sequence). CDR3 size: 14 residues.

This clone has more than one count but fewer than ten. V is TRBV7-9 and J is TRBJ1-2; 7 nucleotides align to TRBD1. Germline CDR1 SEHNR, CDR2 FQNEAQ (reference sequence). V was pared by 5 bases and J by 4 bases, with 7 bases of the junction left unmatched. The CDR3 covers 14 residues. This chain's CDR3 is CASSTAGTVYGYTF. The CDR3 DNA is TGTGCCAGCAGCACCGCCGGGACAGTCTATGGCTACACCTTC.

This rearrangement joins TRBV11-2 to TRBJ2-7; D is unclear. Germline CDR1 SGHAT, CDR2 FQNNGV. The V end lost 2 bases, the J end lost 1 base, and 9 bases lay between the germline ends. The CDR3 consists of 14 residues. The CDR3 DNA follows: TGTGCCAGCAGCTTAAGAGGTTTTTCCTACGAGCAGTACTTC. This encodes CASSLRGFSYEQYF. The full variable domain, with the rest looked up from reference TRBV11-2 and TRBJ2-7, is EAGVAQSPRYKIIEKRQSVAFWCNPISGHATLYWYQQILGQGPKLLIQFQNNGVVDDSQLPKDRFSAERLKGVDSTLKIQPAKLEDSAVYLCASSLRGFSYEQYFGPGTRLTVT.

This chain uses TRBV4-2 with TRBJ2-7; TRBD2 agrees at 7 bases. Trimming cost V 4 bases and J 0 bases; bases outside gene matches: 6. Germline lookup yields CDR1 LGHNA and CDR2 YNFKEQ. This CDR3 spans 15 amino acids. DNA for the CDR3: TGTGCCAGCAGCCTCACTAGCGAAAGCTCCTACGAGCAGTACTTC. This sequence encodes CASSLTSESSYEQYF.

The chain joins TRBV6-5 to TRBJ2-3, with 8 bases identical to TRBD1. Germline loops: CDR1 MNHEY, CDR2 SVGAGI. The V segment lost 6 bases and the J segment 5 bases; nucleotides outside the gene matches: 7. The CDR3 is made up of 14 amino acids. The CDR3 region is CASSPDRGRDTQYF. The DNA of the CDR3 is TGTGCCAGCAGCCCTGACAGGGGTCGAGATACGCAGTATTTT.

The genes are TRBV5-1 and TRBJ1-3; TRBD1 matches 9 bases. The length of the CDR3 is 17 residues. Trimming at V came to 1 base and at J to 4 bases, leaving 9 bases not matched to a gene. Germline CDR1 and CDR2: SGHRS and YFSETQ. The CDR3 protein is CASSLRPTGGQGNTIYF. CDR3 in DNA: TGCGCCAGCAGCTTGCGCCCAACAGGGGGCCAAGGAAACACCATATATTTT.

The chain combines TRBV7-2 with TRBJ2-7; TRBD2 matches 13 bases. Trimming removed 5 bases from V and 3 bases from J; junction bases left unmatched: 7. The germline V gene has CDR1 SGHTA and CDR2 FQGNSA. CDR3 length: 16 residues. The CDR3 is CASSLLGLAGDYEQYF. In DNA form, the CDR3 reads TGTGCCAGCAGCCTCCTTGGACTAGCGGGGGACTACGAGCAGTACTTC.

The chain links TRBV6-1 to TRBJ1-4; D gene ambiguous. Germline CDR1 is MNHNS and CDR2 is SASEGT. The CDR3 has 13 residues. Trimming removed 3 bases at V and 4 bases at J, with 6 bases between. The CDR3 DNA reads TGTGCCAGCAGTGAGTCCTTTAATGAAAAACTGTTTTTT. Translated, it gives CASSESFNEKLFF.

A few counts support this clone. This sequence joins TRBV30 and TRBJ2-5; D possibly corresponds to TRBD2 (6 bases). Germline V gene sequence: CDR1 GTSNPN, CDR2 SVGIG (reference sequence). CDR3 size: 13 residues. V lost 0 bases and J 5 bases, leaving 10 bases between the germline ends. The CDR3 DNA reads TGTGCCTGGAGTGTACGGGGGTCCGAGACCCAGTACTTC. It specifies CAWSVRGSETQYF. The full variable domain, rest sourced from reference TRBV30 and TRBJ2-5, is SQTIHQWPATLVQPVGSPLSLECTVEGTSNPNLYWYRQAAGRGLQLLFYSVGIGQISSEVPQNLSASRPQDRQFILSSKKLLLSDSGFYLCAWSVRGSETQYFGPGTRLLVL.

The chain combines TRBV12-1 with TRBJ2-5; TRBD2 was called by the table and not checked on the DNA. TRBV12-1 constitutes a pseudogene. This CDR3 contains 18 residues. The CDR3 is CASSFAGGFVRVQETQYF. The DNA for the CDR3 is TGTGCCAGCAGCTTTGCGGGGGGGTTTGTCAGGGTGCAAGAGACCCAGTACTTC.

The rearrangement links TRBV10-3 to TRBJ2-7; D unresolved. This CDR3 region has 11 residues. Trimming took off 10 bases at V and 1 base at J, with 8 bases between the two ends. Germline V lookup: CDR1 ENHRY, CDR2 SYGVKD. This chain's CDR3 is CATRASYEQYF. The CDR3 nucleotides are TGTGCCACCAGAGCTTCCTACGAGCAGTACTTC.